This TCR beta chain was captured by sequencing in a study of blood T cell repertoires in COVID-19. Overall study context: Sample material is recorded as cDNA or gDNA derived from T cells, B-cell-depleted T cells, or PBMCs.

Allocation to cohorts depended on clinical history reported by the participants. Two negative PCRs, clearance, or symptom resolution were required of recovered Cohort 3 donors. Per the original methods: Amplification from reference gene primers served as the basis for estimated nucleated cell counts. TCRdb's table, derived via immunoSEQ multiplex PCR, lists solely in-frame clones and lacks some. V and J calls and clone size are as listed in that table; D and trimming were resolved from the DNA. The sample gives roughly 220,000 clones, around four fifths of which show up once; around 16% is in the top ten. In regard to this clone: The same CDR3 also results from other DNA sequences found in this sample.

V lost 0 bases, J lost 0 bases, and 3 bases stayed unmatched. This CDR3 spans 16 amino acids. Looked up from germline, CDR1 is SGDLS and CDR2 is YYNGEE. The sequence was collected from a middle-aged man who had recovered from COVID-19. The sample comprised PBMCs or T cells enriched from blood (not recorded which). The chain uses TRBV9 and TRBJ2-1; TRBD2 matches at 7 bases. DNA of the CDR3: TGTGCCAGCAGCGTAGGTCTAGCGGACTCCTACAATGAGCAGTTCTTC. Its protein product is CASSVGLADSYNEQFF.